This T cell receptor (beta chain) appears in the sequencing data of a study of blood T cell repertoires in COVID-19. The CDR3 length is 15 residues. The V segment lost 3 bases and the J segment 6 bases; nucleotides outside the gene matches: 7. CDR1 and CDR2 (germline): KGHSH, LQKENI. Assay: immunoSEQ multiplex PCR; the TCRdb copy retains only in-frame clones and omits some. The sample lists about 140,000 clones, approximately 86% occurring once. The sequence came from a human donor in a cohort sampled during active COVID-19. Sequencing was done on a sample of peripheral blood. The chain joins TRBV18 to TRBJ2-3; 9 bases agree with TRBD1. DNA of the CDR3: TGTGCCAGCTCACCCCGGGACAGGGAGGGGGATACGCAGTATTTT. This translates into CASSPRDREGDTQYF.